This TCR beta chain was sequenced for a study of preoperative IRX-2 immunotherapy in early breast cancer. The germline gives CDR1 SGDLS, CDR2 YYNGEE. V lost 5 bases and J 5 bases, leaving 16 bases between the germline ends. The CDR3 covers 15 residues. Noted treatment: preoperative locoregional IRX-2 cytokine immunotherapy. This phase Ib study tested locoregional IRX-2 cytokine immunotherapy given before surgery. The method was immunoSEQ multiplex PCR; TCRdb's version includes in-frame clones alone and lacks a portion of them. The data contain over 25,000 clones, less than 90% of them singletons. This sequence joins TRBV9 and TRBJ1-4; perhaps TRBD1 as D (5 bases). The specimen comprised lymph node tissue, sampled from a patient treated with IRX-2 immunotherapy. The origin of this receptor is a human donor with breast cancer. This CDR3 is CASSEGPGSNEKLFF. For the CDR3, the DNA is TGTGCCAGCAGTGAGGGACCGGGGTCCAATGAAAAACTGTTTTTT.